This TCR beta chain was recovered during a study of cytomegalovirus exposure and HLA in healthy donors. Study at large: Sequencing of some 190 million T cells in an earlier analysis found more than 100 million unique TCR beta sequences.

The CDR3 spans 14 residues. Germline lookup yields CDR1 SGHAT and CDR2 FQNNGV. Between the trimmed V and J ends, which lost 5 bases and 12 bases, there was a span of 19 bases. Primers for the PCR totalled 60 Vbeta and 13 Jbeta. Using immunoSEQ multiplex PCR, the repertoire was profiled, and TCRdb retains in-frame clones only, with some absent. The profile shows more than 95,000 clones, under 65% of them singletons. The TCR comes from a man aged 55 to 70 in good health and CMV-seronegative. Source material: PBMCs. V is TRBV11-2 and J is TRBJ1-4; D not certain. CDR3 protein: CASSSPEVFWELFF. DNA of the CDR3: TGTGCCAGCAGCAGCCCGGAGGTTTTCTGGGAACTGTTTTTT.